This T cell receptor (beta chain) emerged from a study of blood T cell repertoires in COVID-19. Recruits, aged about 18 to 95 years, lived in 20 to 30 US areas. Clinical history reported by participants formed the basis on which cohorts were assigned. For recovered donors of Cohort 3, there were two negative PCRs, clearance, or symptom resolution. This table comes from immunoSEQ multiplex PCR, and its TCRdb copy is limited to in-frame clones, with some not included. This sample has 150,000 or so clones, with roughly 84% found just once. Specimen: PBMCs or T cells enriched from blood (not recorded which). This sequence was found in a woman aged 45-65 years who had recovered from COVID-19.

CDR3 residues: CASGERDSLYGYTF. The CDR3 DNA reads as TGTGCCAGCGGGGAACGGGACAGCCTTTATGGCTACACCTTC. The chain carries TRBV7-2 and TRBJ1-2; 7 bases align to TRBD1. The CDR3 extends over 14 amino acids. CDR1 is SGHTA and CDR2 is FQGNSA in the germline V gene. V trimming: 8 bases; J trimming: 5 bases; junction bases outside the gene matches: 11.